The 2 T cell receptor beta chains given below trace back to one sample, sequenced in a study of CD8 T cells in Susac syndrome. After extraction with the RNeasy kit, 0.5 to 1 ug of the RNA was reverse transcribed using random hexamers. Via MiXCR, TCRdb re-called the immunoSEQ multiplex PCR reads, giving one row per CDR3 protein. The sample yields approximately 190,000 distinct CDR3 sequences, around 95% seen once. The specimen sequenced was CD4+ T cells from PBMCs. The receptors were sampled from a human donor with Susac syndrome.

The chain uses TRBV2 and TRBJ2-7; D possibly corresponds to TRBD1 (6 bases). With 6 bases removed from V and 1 base from J, the gap between germline ends came to 16 bases. The CDR3 length is 15 residues. Germline V gives CDR1 SNHLY, CDR2 FYNNEI. CDR3 in amino acids: CASSGAGAGSYEQYF. Written as DNA, the CDR3 is TGTGCCAGCAGCGGGGCAGGGGCAGGGTCCTACGAGCAGTACTTC.

The chain recombines TRBV5-1 with TRBJ2-5; TRBD1 aligns across 7 bases. Per germline, CDR1 SGHRS and CDR2 YFSETQ. V was pared by 4 bases and J by 3 bases, with 3 bases of the junction left unmatched. The length of the CDR3 is 13 residues. The CDR3 DNA reads TGCGCCAGCAGCCAAGGGACAGAAGAGACCCAGTACTTC. Encoded protein: CASSQGTEETQYF.